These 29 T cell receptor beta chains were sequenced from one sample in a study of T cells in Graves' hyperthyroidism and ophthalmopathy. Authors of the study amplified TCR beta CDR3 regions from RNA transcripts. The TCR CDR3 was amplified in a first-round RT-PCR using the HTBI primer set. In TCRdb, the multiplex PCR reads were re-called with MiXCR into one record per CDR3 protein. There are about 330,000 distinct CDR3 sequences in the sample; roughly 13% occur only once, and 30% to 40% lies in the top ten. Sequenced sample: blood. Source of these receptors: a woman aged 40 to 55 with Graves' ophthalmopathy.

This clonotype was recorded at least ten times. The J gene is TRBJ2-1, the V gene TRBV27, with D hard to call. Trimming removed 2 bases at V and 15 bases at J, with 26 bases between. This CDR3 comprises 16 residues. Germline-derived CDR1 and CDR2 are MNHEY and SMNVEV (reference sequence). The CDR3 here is CASSLNHAALPLFLFF. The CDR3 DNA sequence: TGTGCCAGCAGTTTAAACCACGCGGCGCTTCCTCTTTTTCTGTTCTTC.

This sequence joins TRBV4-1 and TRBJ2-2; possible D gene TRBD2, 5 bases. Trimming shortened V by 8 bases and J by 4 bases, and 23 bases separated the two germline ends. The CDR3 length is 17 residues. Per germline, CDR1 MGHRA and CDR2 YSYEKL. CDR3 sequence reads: CASRYQKEPRGTGELFF. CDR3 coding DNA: TGCGCCAGCCGCTACCAAAAAGAGCCCCGGGGCACCGGGGAGCTGTTTTTT.

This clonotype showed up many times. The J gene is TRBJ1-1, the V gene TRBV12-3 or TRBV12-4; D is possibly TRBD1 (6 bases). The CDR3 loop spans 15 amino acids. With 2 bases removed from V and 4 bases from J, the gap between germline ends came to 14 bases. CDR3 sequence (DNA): TGTGCCAGCAGTTTATTGGGGGCCCTCGGCACTGAAGCTTTCTTT. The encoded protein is CASSLLGALGTEAFF.

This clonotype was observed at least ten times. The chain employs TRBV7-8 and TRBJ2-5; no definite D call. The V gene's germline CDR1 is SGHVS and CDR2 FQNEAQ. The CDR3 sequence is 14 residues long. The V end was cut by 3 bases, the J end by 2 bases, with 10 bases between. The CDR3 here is CASSFQTVQETQYF. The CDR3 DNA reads TGTGCCAGCAGCTTCCAAACGGTACAAGAGACCCAGTACTTC.

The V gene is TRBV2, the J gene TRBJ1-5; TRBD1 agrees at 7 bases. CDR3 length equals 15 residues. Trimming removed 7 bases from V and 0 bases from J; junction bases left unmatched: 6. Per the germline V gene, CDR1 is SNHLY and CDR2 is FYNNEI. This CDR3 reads CASKRDSNSNQPQHF. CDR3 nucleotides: TGTGCCAGCAAAAGGGACAGCAATAGCAATCAGCCCCAGCATTTT.

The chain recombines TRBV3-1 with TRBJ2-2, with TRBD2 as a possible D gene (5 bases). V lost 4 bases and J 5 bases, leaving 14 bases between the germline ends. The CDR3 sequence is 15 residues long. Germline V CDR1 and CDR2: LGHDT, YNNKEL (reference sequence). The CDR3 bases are TGTGCCAGCAGCCTCGCGGCTCCGGGGACCGGGGAGCTGTTTTTT. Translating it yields CASSLAAPGTGELFF.

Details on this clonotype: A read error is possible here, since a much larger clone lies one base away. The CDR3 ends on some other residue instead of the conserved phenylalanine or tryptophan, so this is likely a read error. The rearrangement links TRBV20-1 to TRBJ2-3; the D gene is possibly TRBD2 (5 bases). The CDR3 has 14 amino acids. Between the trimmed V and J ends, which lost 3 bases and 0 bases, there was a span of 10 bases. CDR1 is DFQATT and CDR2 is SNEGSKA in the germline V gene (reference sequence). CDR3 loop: CSARPRTSTDTQYC. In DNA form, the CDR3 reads TGCAGTGCTAGGCCAAGGACTAGCACAGATACGCAGTATTGT.

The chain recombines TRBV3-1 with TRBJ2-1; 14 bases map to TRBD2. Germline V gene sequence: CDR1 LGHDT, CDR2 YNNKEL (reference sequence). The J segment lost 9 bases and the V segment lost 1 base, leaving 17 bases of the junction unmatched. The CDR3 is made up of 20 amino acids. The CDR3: CASSQAGLAGERGVNGEQFF. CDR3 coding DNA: TGTGCCAGCAGCCAAGCGGGACTAGCGGGAGAACGGGGCGTTAACGGTGAGCAGTTCTTC.

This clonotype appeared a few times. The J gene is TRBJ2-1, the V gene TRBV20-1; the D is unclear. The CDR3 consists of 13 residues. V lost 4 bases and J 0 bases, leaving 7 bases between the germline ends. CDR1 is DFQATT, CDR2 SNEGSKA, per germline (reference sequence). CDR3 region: CSATDNSYNEQFF. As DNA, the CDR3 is TGCAGTGCTACCGACAACTCCTACAATGAGCAGTTCTTC.

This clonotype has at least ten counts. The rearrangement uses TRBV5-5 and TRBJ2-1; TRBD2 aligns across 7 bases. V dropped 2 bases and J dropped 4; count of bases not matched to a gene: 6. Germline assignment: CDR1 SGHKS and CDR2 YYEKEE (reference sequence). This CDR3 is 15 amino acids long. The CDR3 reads CASSFRDYPYNEQFF. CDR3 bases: TGTGCCAGCAGCTTCCGGGACTACCCTTACAATGAGCAGTTCTTC.

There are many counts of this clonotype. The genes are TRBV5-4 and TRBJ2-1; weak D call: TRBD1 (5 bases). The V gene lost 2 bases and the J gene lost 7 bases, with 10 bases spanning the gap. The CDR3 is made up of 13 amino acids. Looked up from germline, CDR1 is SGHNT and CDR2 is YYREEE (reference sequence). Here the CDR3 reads CASSFQGGNEQFF. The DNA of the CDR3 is TGTGCCAGCAGCTTTCAGGGTGGGAATGAGCAGTTCTTC.

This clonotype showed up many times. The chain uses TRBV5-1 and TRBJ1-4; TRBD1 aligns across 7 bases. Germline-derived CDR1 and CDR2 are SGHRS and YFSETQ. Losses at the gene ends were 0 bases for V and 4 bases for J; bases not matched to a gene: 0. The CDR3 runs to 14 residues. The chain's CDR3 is CASSLDRGNEKLFF. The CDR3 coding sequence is TGCGCCAGCAGCTTGGACAGGGGTAATGAAAAACTGTTTTTT.

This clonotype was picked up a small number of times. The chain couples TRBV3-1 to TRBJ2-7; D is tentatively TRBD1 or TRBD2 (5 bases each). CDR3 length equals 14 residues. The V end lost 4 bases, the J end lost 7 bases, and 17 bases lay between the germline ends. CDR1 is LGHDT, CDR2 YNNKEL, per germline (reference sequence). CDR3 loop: CASSLNRGAGEQYF. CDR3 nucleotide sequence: TGTGCCAGCAGCCTCAACCGAGGGGCAGGTGAGCAGTACTTC.

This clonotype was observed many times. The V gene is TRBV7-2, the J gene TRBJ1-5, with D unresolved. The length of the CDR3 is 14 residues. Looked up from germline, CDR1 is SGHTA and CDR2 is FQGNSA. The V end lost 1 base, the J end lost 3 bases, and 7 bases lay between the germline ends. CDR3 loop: CASSLGRYNQPQHF. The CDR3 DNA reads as TGTGCCAGCAGCTTAGGCAGATACAATCAGCCCCAGCATTTT.

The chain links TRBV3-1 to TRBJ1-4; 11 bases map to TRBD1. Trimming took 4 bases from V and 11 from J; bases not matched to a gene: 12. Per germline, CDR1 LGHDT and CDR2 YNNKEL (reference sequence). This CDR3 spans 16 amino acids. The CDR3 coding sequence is TGTGCCAGCAGCCGGACAGGGGGCGCGAACGGGGTCAAACTGTTTTTT. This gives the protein CASSRTGGANGVKLFF.

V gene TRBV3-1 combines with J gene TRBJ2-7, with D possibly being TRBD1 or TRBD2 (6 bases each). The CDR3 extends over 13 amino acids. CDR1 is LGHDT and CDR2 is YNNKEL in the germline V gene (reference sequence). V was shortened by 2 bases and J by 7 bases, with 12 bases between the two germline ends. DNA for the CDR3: TGTGCCAGCAGCCAAACGTTAGGGGGGGAGCAGTACTTC. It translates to CASSQTLGGEQYF.

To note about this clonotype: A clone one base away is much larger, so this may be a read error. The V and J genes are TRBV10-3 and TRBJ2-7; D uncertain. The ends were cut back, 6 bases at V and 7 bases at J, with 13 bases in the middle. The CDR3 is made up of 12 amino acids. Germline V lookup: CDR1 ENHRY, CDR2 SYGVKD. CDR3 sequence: CAISHNQDEQYF. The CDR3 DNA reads TGTGCCATCAGCCACAACCAGGATGAGCAGTACTTC.

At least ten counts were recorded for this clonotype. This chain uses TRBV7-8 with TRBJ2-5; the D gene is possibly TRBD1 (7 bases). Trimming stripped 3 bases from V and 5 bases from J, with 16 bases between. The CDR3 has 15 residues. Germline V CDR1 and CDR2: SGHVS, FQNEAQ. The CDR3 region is CASSFGGGFKETQYF. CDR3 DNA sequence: TGTGCCAGCAGCTTCGGAGGGGGCTTCAAGGAGACCCAGTACTTC. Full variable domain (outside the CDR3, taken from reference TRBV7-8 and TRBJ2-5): GAGVSQSPRYKVAKRGQDVALRCDPISGHVSLFWYQQALGQGPEFLTYFQNEAQLDKSGLPSDRFFAERPEGSVSTLKIQRTQQEDSAVYLCASSFGGGFKETQYFGPGTRLLVL.

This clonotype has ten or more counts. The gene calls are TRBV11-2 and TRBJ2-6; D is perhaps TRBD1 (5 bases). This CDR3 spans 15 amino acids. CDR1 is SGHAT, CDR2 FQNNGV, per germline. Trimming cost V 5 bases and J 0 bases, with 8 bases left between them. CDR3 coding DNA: TGTGCCAGCAGCCGAGGACACTCTGGGGCCAACGTCCTGACTTTC. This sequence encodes CASSRGHSGANVLTF.

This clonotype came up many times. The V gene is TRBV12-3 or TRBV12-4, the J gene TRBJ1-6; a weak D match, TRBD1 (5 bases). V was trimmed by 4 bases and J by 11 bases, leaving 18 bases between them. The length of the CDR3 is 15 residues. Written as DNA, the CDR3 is TGTGCCAGCAGTTCCTCCGGTAGTGGGGCCGCACCCCTCCACTTT. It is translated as CASSSSGSGAAPLHF.

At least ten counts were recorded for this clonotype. The CDR3: CAISGTPRGNQPQHF. The CDR3 DNA reads as TGTGCCATCAGTGGGACGCCTCGCGGCAATCAGCCCCAGCATTTT. The chain combines TRBV10-3 with TRBJ1-5; D ambiguous. The V gene's germline CDR1 is ENHRY and CDR2 SYGVKD. Trimming pared 4 bases from V and 2 bases from J, leaving 12 bases between. This CDR3 region has 15 residues.

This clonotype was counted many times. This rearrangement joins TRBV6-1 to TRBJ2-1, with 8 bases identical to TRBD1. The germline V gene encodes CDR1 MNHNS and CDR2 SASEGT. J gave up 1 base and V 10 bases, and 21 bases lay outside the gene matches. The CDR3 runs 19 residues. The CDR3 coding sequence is TGTGCCACTTCCTTTGGACAGGGAGTTTATGGGGGGTCCTACAATGAGCAGTTCTTC. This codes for CATSFGQGVYGGSYNEQFF.

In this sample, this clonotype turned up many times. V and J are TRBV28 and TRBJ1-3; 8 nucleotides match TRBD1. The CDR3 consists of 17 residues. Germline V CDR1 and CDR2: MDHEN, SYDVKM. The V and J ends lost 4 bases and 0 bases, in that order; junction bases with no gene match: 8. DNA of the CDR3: TGTGCCAGCAGTTACTCCAGGGGGCCCGACTCTGGAAACACCATATATTTT. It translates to CASSYSRGPDSGNTIYF.

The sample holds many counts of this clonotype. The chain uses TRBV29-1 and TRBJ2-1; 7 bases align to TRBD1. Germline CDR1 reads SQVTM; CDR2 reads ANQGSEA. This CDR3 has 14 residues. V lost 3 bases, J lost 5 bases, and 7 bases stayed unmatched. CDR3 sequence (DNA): TGCAGCGTTGAGGCAGGGGGTGAACACAATGAGCAGTTCTTC. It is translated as CSVEAGGEHNEQFF.

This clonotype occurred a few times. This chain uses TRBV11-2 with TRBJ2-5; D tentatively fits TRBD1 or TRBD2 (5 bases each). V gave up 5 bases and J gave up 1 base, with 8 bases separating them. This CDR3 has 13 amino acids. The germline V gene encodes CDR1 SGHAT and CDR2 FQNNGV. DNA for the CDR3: TGTGCCAGCAGCCGAGGGGTCCAAGAGACCCAGTACTTC. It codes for CASSRGVQETQYF.

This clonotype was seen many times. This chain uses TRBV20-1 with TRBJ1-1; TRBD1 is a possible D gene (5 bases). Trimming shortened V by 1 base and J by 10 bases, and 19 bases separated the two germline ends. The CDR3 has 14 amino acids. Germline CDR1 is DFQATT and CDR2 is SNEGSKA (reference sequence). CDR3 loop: CSARAGGAMRPAFF. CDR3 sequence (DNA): TGCAGTGCTAGAGCGGGGGGAGCAATGCGTCCAGCTTTCTTT.

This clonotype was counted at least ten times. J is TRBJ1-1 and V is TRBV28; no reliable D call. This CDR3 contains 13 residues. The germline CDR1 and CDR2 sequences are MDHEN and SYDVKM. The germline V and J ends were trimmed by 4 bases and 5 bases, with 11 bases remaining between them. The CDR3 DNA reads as TGTGCCAGCAGTTGGGGTCCGGGGACTGAAGCTTTCTTT. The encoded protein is CASSWGPGTEAFF.

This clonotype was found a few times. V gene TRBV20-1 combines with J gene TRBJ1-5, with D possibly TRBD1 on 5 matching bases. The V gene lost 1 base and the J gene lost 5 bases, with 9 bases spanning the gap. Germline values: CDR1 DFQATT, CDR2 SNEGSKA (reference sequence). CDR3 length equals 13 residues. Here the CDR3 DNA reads TGCAGTGCTAGAGGGGGGGTCCATCAGCCCCAGCATTTT. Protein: CSARGGVHQPQHF.

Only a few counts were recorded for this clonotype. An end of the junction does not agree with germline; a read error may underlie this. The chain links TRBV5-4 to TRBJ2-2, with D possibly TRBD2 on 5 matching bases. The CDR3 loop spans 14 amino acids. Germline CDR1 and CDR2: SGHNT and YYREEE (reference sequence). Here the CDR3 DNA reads TGTGCCGCAAGTAGTCCCCCAAACACCGGGGAGCTGCTTTTT. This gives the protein CAASSPPNTGELLF.